Presented here are 8 T cell receptor beta chains from one specimen sequenced in a study of blood T cell repertoires in COVID-19. Assay: immunoSEQ multiplex PCR; the TCRdb copy retains only in-frame clones and omits some. The top ten hold 6.5% of the sample, which has 390,000 or so clones, 90% seen once. Sequencing was done on a sample of peripheral blood. These TCRs come from a man aged 18 to 29 with active or convalescent COVID-19.

In DNA form, the CDR3 reads TGTGCCAGCTCACAAGGGATGGAGGTGGATACGCAGTATTTT. This codes for CASSQGMEVDTQYF. The chain joins TRBV18 to TRBJ2-3; D might be TRBD2 (5 bases). The CDR3 length is 14 residues. The germline V gene has CDR1 KGHSH and CDR2 LQKENI. Deletions cut 4 bases from V and 6 bases from J, with 14 bases between.

The chain recombines TRBV7-2 with TRBJ2-3; 10 bases agree with TRBD2. In germline, CDR1 is SGHTA, CDR2 FQGNSA. V shed 6 bases, J shed 6 bases, and the junction held 12 bases outside the gene matches. The CDR3 is 16 residues long. The CDR3 bases are TGTGCCAGCAGGCCCCGGGGAGCGGGGGGGGAGGATACGCAGTATTTT. Translating it yields CASRPRGAGGEDTQYF.

The chain uses TRBV6-1 and TRBJ1-5; 12 bases match TRBD1. The length of the CDR3 is 17 residues. V lost 0 bases and J lost 7; bases outside the gene matches: 7. The germline V gene encodes CDR1 MNHNS and CDR2 SASEGT. The CDR3 nucleotides are TGTGCCAGCAGTGAAGCGGCGGGACAGGGGGCGAGGCAGCCCCAGCATTTT. Encoded protein: CASSEAAGQGARQPQHF.

The chain carries TRBV4-3 and TRBJ1-6, with unresolved D. This CDR3 comprises 13 residues. Per germline, CDR1 LGHNA and CDR2 YSLEER. The germline V and J ends were trimmed by 0 bases and 9 bases, with 6 bases remaining between them. The chain's CDR3 is CASSQDWSSPLHF. CDR3 in DNA: TGCGCCAGCAGCCAAGATTGGAGTTCACCCCTCCACTTT.

The CDR3 is CASSFGGVNSPLHF. CDR3 nucleotides: TGTGCCAGCAGTTTTGGGGGGGTAAATTCACCCCTCCACTTT. The rearrangement joins TRBV27 to TRBJ1-6; TRBD1 might be the D (5 bases). The V gene's germline CDR1 is MNHEY and CDR2 SMNVEV (reference sequence). This CDR3 region has 14 residues. Between the trimmed V and J ends, which lost 3 bases and 7 bases, there was a span of 10 bases.

The V gene is TRBV7-9, the J gene TRBJ1-6, with D perhaps TRBD1 (5 bases). In germline, CDR1 is SEHNR, CDR2 FQNEAQ (reference sequence). The germline V and J ends were trimmed by 5 bases and 16 bases, with 18 bases remaining between them. The CDR3 length is 13 residues. The CDR3 region is CASSPMTATSLHF. The CDR3 region has the DNA TGTGCCAGCAGCCCCATGACAGCCACCTCTCTCCACTTT.

The chain combines TRBV28 with TRBJ1-2; 7 bases fit TRBD1. Trimming cost V 2 bases and J 6 bases; bases outside gene matches: 3. The CDR3 extends over 13 amino acids. Germline V gene lookup returns CDR1 MDHEN and CDR2 SYDVKM. CDR3 region: CASSLGTANGYTF. DNA for the CDR3: TGTGCCAGCAGTTTAGGGACAGCCAATGGCTACACCTTC.

The chain joins TRBV28 to TRBJ1-4; weak D call: TRBD1 (5 bases). Per germline, CDR1 MDHEN and CDR2 SYDVKM. This CDR3 is built from 14 residues. Trimming stripped 5 bases from V and 8 bases from J, with 15 bases between. This chain's CDR3 is CASSGPGGGEKLFF. The CDR3 nucleotides read TGTGCCAGCAGTGGCCCGGGGGGAGGGGAAAAACTGTTTTTT.